Listed below are T cell receptor beta chains from one sample, sequenced in a study of cytomegalovirus exposure and HLA in healthy donors. The repertoire was sequenced with immunoSEQ multiplex PCR; TCRdb's copy has only in-frame clones and lacks some. The table lists about 44,000 clones, about 90% of them singletons. Input material: PBMCs. The receptors come from a middle-aged woman in good health and CMV-seropositive. CDR3s include the opening cysteine and the closing phenylalanine or tryptophan. A D gene is named only where the DNA matches it firmly. For some rows the clone size is stated as once, few or many, or as a class when expanded; others skip it.

clone_size	cdr3_length	d_call	v_call	j_call	cdr3_nt	cdr3_aa
.	16	TRBD1	TRBV6-4	TRBJ1-1	TGTGCCAGCAGAAATCAACCCCGGGACAGGAACACTGAAGCTTTCTTT	CASRNQPRDRNTEAFF
.	14	TRBD2	TRBV5-4	TRBJ2-3	TGTGCCAGCAGCTACGGGGGGGACACAGATACGCAGTATTTT	CASSYGGDTDTQYF
.	13	TRBD1	TRBV2	TRBJ1-4	TGTGCCAGAAGGGACAGAAGAAATGAAAAACTGTTTTTT	CARRDRRNEKLFF
.	14	.	TRBV6-5	TRBJ1-1	TGTGCCAGTGGGGTCAGGGGCCGGGACACTGAAGCTTTCTTT	CASGVRGRDTEAFF
.	11	.	TRBV30	TRBJ1-3	TGTGCCTGGGAGTCTGGAAACACCATATATTTT	CAWESGNTIYF
.	13	.	TRBV30	TRBJ1-1	TGTGCCTGGAGTGCTCGATGGGAGGAAGGAGCTTTCTTT	CAWSARWEEGAFF
.	15	.	TRBV2	TRBJ2-5	TGTGCCAGCAGACCAATGGTCTCGGGACTAGAGACCCAGTACTTC	CASRPMVSGLETQYF
.	14	.	TRBV11-1	TRBJ1-4	TGTGCCAGCAGAATCACTGCAACTAATGAAAAACTGTTTTTT	CASRITATNEKLFF
.	14	.	TRBV29-1	TRBJ1-1	TGCAGCGTTGATAGGGGGACAAAGAACACTGAAGCTTTCTTT	CSVDRGTKNTEAFF
.	13	.	TRBV7-6	TRBJ1-5	TGTGCCAGCAGCCTCTCAGGGGCCCAGCCCCAGCATTTT	CASSLSGAQPQHF
.	16	TRBD1	TRBV2	TRBJ1-5	TGTGCCAGCAGTGGACAGGGACAGGGTGCCAATCAGCCCCAGCATTTT	CASSGQGQGANQPQHF
.	13	TRBD2	TRBV7-9	TRBJ2-3	TGTGCCAGCCGCGTCGGGGGGACAGATACGCAGTATTTT	CASRVGGTDTQYF
once	15	TRBD1	TRBV7-2	TRBJ1-2	TGTGCCAGCAGCTTAGCTAGGACAGGGCTCTATGGCTACACCTTC	CASSLARTGLYGYTF
.	14	TRBD2	TRBV18	TRBJ2-5	TGTGCCAGCTCACCTAATAGCGGGAGAGAGACCCAGTACTTC	CASSPNSGRETQYF
.	13	.	TRBV7-9	TRBJ2-5	TGTGCCAGCAGGCTGAGCGGAGGAGAGACCCAGTACTTC	CASRLSGGETQYF
once	15	TRBD2	TRBV11-3	TRBJ2-7	TGTGCCAGCAGCCCTCGGGAGGGAAGGGATGGCGAGCAGTACTTC	CASSPREGRDGEQYF
.	14	.	TRBV29-1	TRBJ2-3	TGCAGCGTTGAGAGCGGGCCTCAACCAGATACGCAGTATTTT	CSVESGPQPDTQYF
.	13	.	TRBV11-3	TRBJ2-3	TGTGCCAGCAGCTTCGGGGGCACAGATACGCAGTATTTT	CASSFGGTDTQYF
.	14	.	TRBV7-2	TRBJ2-7	TGTGCCAGCAGTACCCTCGGCGGTACCTACGAGCAGTACTTC	CASSTLGGTYEQYF
.	15	.	TRBV9	TRBJ1-4	TGTGCCAGCAGCGTAGGAGGGGGTGGACATGAAAAACTGTTTTTT	CASSVGGGGHEKLFF
.	15	.	TRBV6-1	TRBJ2-7	TGTGCCAGCAGTGAAGCGCTGTCTGCGGTCTACGAGCAGTACTTC	CASSEALSAVYEQYF
.	13	TRBD1	TRBV2	TRBJ1-5	TGTGCCAGCATGGGACAGGATGATCAGCCCCAGCATTTT	CASMGQDDQPQHF
.	15	.	TRBV14	TRBJ2-7	TGTGCCAGCAGCCCGCGGATACATAACCCCTACGAGCAGTACTTC	CASSPRIHNPYEQYF
.	14	.	TRBV9	TRBJ1-5	TGTGCCAGCAGCCCTCCAGGGGTCAATCAGCCCCAGCATTTT	CASSPPGVNQPQHF
.	14	.	TRBV27	TRBJ2-3	TGTGCCAGCAGTTTTACAGGGCTCACAGATACGCAGTATTTT	CASSFTGLTDTQYF
.	16	TRBD2	TRBV7-9	TRBJ2-7	TGTGCCAGCAGCCCCCGGGGCGCGGGGGGAACTGAGGAGCAGTACTTC	CASSPRGAGGTEEQYF
.	15	TRBD1	TRBV28	TRBJ1-5	TGTGCCAGCAGTGCTACAGGGGGCTCGAATCAGCCCCAGCATTTT	CASSATGGSNQPQHF
.	15	TRBD1	TRBV14	TRBJ2-5	TGTGCCAGCAGCCTGACGACAGGGAATTACGGGACCCAGTACTTC	CASSLTTGNYGTQYF
.	20	TRBD2	TRBV18	TRBJ2-1	TGTGCCAGCTCCCGGCGTCAGTTTACTAGCGGGAGCGGGTCCTACAATGAGCAGTTCTTC	CASSRRQFTSGSGSYNEQFF
.	13	.	TRBV11-3	TRBJ2-5	TGTGCCAGCAGCTTAGGATTCGGGGAGACCCAGTACTTC	CASSLGFGETQYF
.	19	TRBD2	TRBV10-3	TRBJ2-5	TGTGCCATCAGTGAGGAGACTAGCGGGAGTTCGGGAGGGGCAGAGACCCAGTACTTC	CAISEETSGSSGGAETQYF
few	13	TRBD1	TRBV29-1	TRBJ2-1	TGCAGCGTCTACAGGGGGAACAACAATGAGCAGTTCTTC	CSVYRGNNNEQFF
once	13	.	TRBV6-5	TRBJ2-1	TGTGCCAGCAGTTACTCCCCGGGTAGTGAGCAGTTCTTC	CASSYSPGSEQFF
once	17	.	TRBV15	TRBJ2-4	TGTGCCACCAGCAGATCACGGGGGGCGGTAGCCAAAAACATTCAGTACTTC	CATSRSRGAVAKNIQYF
.	15	TRBD1	TRBV12-5	TRBJ2-3	TGTGCTAGTGGTTTGGGACAGGGGAACACAGATACGCAGTATTTT	CASGLGQGNTDTQYF
.	16	TRBD1	TRBV19	TRBJ1-5	TGTGCCAGCGCTACGGGACAGGGGAGAAGCAATCAGCCCCAGCATTTT	CASATGQGRSNQPQHF
.	15	TRBD1	TRBV14	TRBJ1-2	TGTGCCAGCAGCCAAGATCAGTACAGGGGGTATGGCTACACCTTC	CASSQDQYRGYGYTF
.	14	TRBD1	TRBV19	TRBJ1-6	TGTGCCACTCGGGACAGCTCCTATAATTCACCCCTCCACTTT	CATRDSSYNSPLHF
few	15	TRBD1	TRBV11-1	TRBJ2-2	TGTGCCAGCAGGCCGGGACAGGGCTTCACCGGGGAGCTGTTTTTT	CASRPGQGFTGELFF
.	15	.	TRBV7-2	TRBJ1-2	TGTGCCAGCAGCCTGACGGGACTGACTAACTATGGCTACACCTTC	CASSLTGLTNYGYTF
.	14	TRBD2	TRBV5-1	TRBJ2-1	TGCGCCAGCCGAACGACTAGCGGGAGTTGTGAGCAGTTCTTC	CASRTTSGSCEQFF
.	15	.	TRBV5-6	TRBJ2-7	TGTGCCAGCAGCCTTGGCGGACAACCAACCTACGAGCAGTACTTC	CASSLGGQPTYEQYF
.	14	.	TRBV5-1	TRBJ2-2	TGCGCCAGCAGGACAGGTTCGAACACCGGGGAGCTGTCTTTT	CASRTGSNTGELSF
.	12	TRBD1	TRBV2	TRBJ1-6	TGTGCCAGCATGGGACAGAGTGCACCCCTCCACTTT	CASMGQSAPLHF
.	14	TRBD1	TRBV4-2	TRBJ2-7	TGTGCCAGCAGCCAAGCAGGGGGAAATAACGAGCAGTACTTC	CASSQAGGNNEQYF
.	16	.	TRBV19	TRBJ2-7	TGTGCCAGTAGTATTTACAGGAGTCAAATCTACTACGAGCAGTACTTC	CASSIYRSQIYYEQYF
.	14	.	TRBV5-4	TRBJ2-7	TGTGCCAGCAGCTTGGCTAGGGGTTTCTACGAGCAGTACTTC	CASSLARGFYEQYF
.	12	.	TRBV11-2	TRBJ1-6	TGTGCCAGCATGGCAGCAGGTTCACCCCTCCACTTT	CASMAAGSPLHF
once	13	.	TRBV11-2	TRBJ2-3	TGTGCCAGCAGCTTAGATCTAACAGATACGCAGTATTTT	CASSLDLTDTQYF
.	14	.	TRBV27	TRBJ1-1	TGTGCCAGCAGTTTATCGGCAGGGTACACTGAAGCTTTCTTT	CASSLSAGYTEAFF
.	11	.	TRBV6-1	TRBJ1-2	TGTGCCAGCATGCGGTACTATGGCTACACCTTC	CASMRYYGYTF